This T cell receptor (beta chain) was sequenced for a study of blood T cell repertoires in COVID-19. Overall study context: Acute and convalescent COVID-19 samples came from the United States, Italy and Spain.

V shed 2 bases and J shed 5 bases, with 7 bases lying between them. There are 12 residues in the CDR3. Germline CDR1 is SGHTS and CDR2 is YDEGEE. Seattle's cohort entered during active infection and was followed longitudinally. Clones were read by immunoSEQ multiplex PCR, and TCRdb kept only the in-frame ones, dropping some. The repertoire holds 200,000 to 250,000 clones, with 70% to 90% as singletons. Input material: peripheral blood. The chain combines TRBV5-8 with TRBJ2-5; the D is unclear. This clonotype was sampled from a man under 40 with COVID-19, enrolled during active disease. CDR3 in amino acids: CASSFDTETQYF. Written as DNA, the CDR3 is TGTGCCAGCAGCTTTGATACTGAGACCCAGTACTTC.